Listed below are T cell receptor beta chains from one sample, sequenced in a study of OX40 agonist ivuxolimab in advanced cancers. TCRdb's copy holds only in-frame clones and misses some; the assay was immunoSEQ multiplex PCR. The sample yields 80,000 to 100,000 clones, approximately 87% seen once. The material sequenced was CD4+ or CD8+ T cells sorted from blood, taken in a trial of the OX40 agonist ivuxolimab. The origin of the receptors is an adult with an advanced solid tumor such as melanoma, head and neck, liver or kidney cancer. Both conserved end residues are part of each CDR3. The order of the fields is V gene, J gene, D gene, clone size, CDR3 protein, CDR3 DNA. D genes are given only for firm matches. Expanded clones get a size class; other rows say once, few or many, or leave the size out.

TRBV19	TRBJ1-2	-	once	CASSISLYGYTF	TGTGCCAGTAGTATAAGCCTCTATGGCTACACCTTC
TRBV5-6	TRBJ2-1	TRBD2	-	CASSQGLAGEYEQFF	TGTGCCAGCAGCCAGGGACTAGCGGGAGAATATGAGCAGTTCTTC
TRBV21-1	TRBJ2-7	-	once	CASSKAWRAYVDEQYF	TGTGCCAGCAGCAAAGCGTGGCGGGCATATGTGGACGAGCAGTACTTC
TRBV6-1	TRBJ1-5	TRBD1	-	CASSDGTGKGQPQHF	TGTGCCAGCAGTGACGGGACAGGGAAGGGACAGCCCCAGCATTTT
TRBV7-2	TRBJ2-1	-	-	CASSLGFHLNSYNEQFF	TGTGCCAGCAGCTTAGGCTTCCACCTTAACTCCTACAATGAGCAGTTCTTC
TRBV19	TRBJ2-1	TRBD2	-	CASSIGPAGVLSNEQFF	TGTGCCAGTAGTATAGGCCCAGCGGGAGTCTTGAGCAATGAGCAGTTCTTC
TRBV11-2	TRBJ2-2	-	-	CASSLDRGSTYTGELFF	TGTGCCAGCAGCTTAGATCGGGGGAGTACGTACACCGGGGAGCTGTTTTTT
TRBV27	TRBJ2-3	-	once	CASSFQVGDTQYF	TGTGCCAGCAGTTTCCAGGTTGGAGATACGCAGTATTTT
TRBV5-4	TRBJ2-1	TRBD1	-	CASSLPGQGMYEQFF	TGTGCCAGCAGCTTGCCGGGACAGGGTATGTATGAGCAGTTCTTC
TRBV5-1	TRBJ2-1	-	-	CASSLAEVSYNEQFF	TGCGCCAGCAGCTTGGCGGAGGTCTCCTACAATGAGCAGTTCTTC
TRBV5-5	TRBJ1-4	-	-	CASSLDQGYLEKLFF	TGTGCCAGCAGCTTGGATCAGGGATATCTCGAAAAACTGTTTTTT
TRBV10-2	TRBJ2-5	TRBD2	-	CASQDGASGGAHQYF	TGCGCCAGCCAGGATGGGGCTAGCGGGGGGGCCCACCAGTACTTC
TRBV19	TRBJ2-3	TRBD1	-	CASGDRGPDTQYF	TGTGCCAGTGGAGACAGGGGCCCAGATACGCAGTATTTT
TRBV6-5	TRBJ2-2	-	-	CASRSLHRTGELFF	TGTGCCAGCAGAAGCCTCCATCGCACCGGGGAGCTGTTTTTT
TRBV5-4	TRBJ1-1	-	-	CASSEGGRTEAFF	TGTGCCAGCAGCGAGGGGGGGCGAACTGAAGCTTTCTTT
TRBV5-4	TRBJ2-5	TRBD1	-	CASSSQGALETQYF	TGTGCCAGCAGCTCACAGGGGGCGTTGGAGACCCAGTACTTC
TRBV4-3	TRBJ2-5	-	-	CASSQGTAPMETQYF	TGCGCCAGCAGCCAAGGGACAGCCCCCATGGAGACCCAGTACTTC
TRBV5-1	TRBJ2-2	-	-	CASSPQLFSTGELFF	TGCGCCAGCAGCCCACAATTATTCTCGACCGGGGAGCTGTTTTTT
TRBV28	TRBJ1-2	TRBD1	-	CASSLTGTGYGYTF	TGTGCCAGCAGTCTTACCGGGACAGGGTACGGCTACACCTTC
TRBV5-6	TRBJ2-2	-	-	CASSLVVGLENTGELFF	TGTGCCAGCAGCTTGGTCGTGGGACTGGAGAACACCGGGGAGCTGTTTTTT
TRBV6-6	TRBJ2-7	-	once	CASSTGPGPYEQYF	TGTGCCAGCAGTACAGGTCCGGGCCCGTACGAGCAGTACTTC
TRBV27	TRBJ1-6	TRBD1	-	CASSLWDSLNSPLHF	TGTGCCAGCAGTTTGTGGGACAGTCTCAATTCACCCCTCCACTTT